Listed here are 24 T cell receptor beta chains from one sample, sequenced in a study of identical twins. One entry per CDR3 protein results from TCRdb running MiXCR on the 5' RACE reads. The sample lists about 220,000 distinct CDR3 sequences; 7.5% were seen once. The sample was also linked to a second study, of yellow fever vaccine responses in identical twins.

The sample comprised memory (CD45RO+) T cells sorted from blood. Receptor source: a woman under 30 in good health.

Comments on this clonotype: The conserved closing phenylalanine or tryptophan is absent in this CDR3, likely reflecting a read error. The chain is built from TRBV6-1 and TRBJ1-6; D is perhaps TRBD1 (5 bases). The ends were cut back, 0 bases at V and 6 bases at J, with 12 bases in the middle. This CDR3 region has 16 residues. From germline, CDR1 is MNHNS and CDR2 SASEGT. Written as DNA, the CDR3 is TGTGCCAGCAGTGAAGCAGGAACAGGTCTTAATTCACCCCTCCACCTT. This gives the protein CASSEAGTGLNSPLHL.

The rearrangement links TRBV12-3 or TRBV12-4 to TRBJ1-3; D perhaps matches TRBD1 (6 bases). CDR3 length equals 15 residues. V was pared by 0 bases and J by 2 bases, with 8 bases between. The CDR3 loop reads CASSLAQGTGNTIYF. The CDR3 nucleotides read TGTGCCAGCAGTTTAGCGCAGGGGACTGGAAACACCATATATTTT.

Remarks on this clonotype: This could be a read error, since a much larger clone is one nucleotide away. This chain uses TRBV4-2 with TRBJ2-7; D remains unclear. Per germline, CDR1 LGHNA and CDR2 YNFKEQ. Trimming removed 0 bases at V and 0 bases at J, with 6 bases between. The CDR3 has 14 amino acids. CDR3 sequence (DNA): TGTGCCAGCAGCCAAGATCAGGACTCCTACGAGCAGTACTTC. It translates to CASSQDQDSYEQYF.

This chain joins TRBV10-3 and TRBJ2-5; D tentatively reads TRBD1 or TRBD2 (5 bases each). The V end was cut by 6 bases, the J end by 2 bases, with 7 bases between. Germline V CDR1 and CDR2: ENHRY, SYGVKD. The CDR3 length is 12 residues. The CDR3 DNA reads TGTGCCATCAGGGGGACGCAAGAGACCCAGTACTTC. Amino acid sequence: CAIRGTQETQYF.

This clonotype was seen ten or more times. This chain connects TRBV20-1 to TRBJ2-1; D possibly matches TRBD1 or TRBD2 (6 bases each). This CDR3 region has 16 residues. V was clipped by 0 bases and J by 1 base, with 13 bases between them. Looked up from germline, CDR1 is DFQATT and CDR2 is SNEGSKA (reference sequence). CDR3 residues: CSARDTRGPSYNEQFF. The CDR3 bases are TGCAGTGCTAGAGATACACGGGGGCCTTCCTACAATGAGCAGTTCTTC.

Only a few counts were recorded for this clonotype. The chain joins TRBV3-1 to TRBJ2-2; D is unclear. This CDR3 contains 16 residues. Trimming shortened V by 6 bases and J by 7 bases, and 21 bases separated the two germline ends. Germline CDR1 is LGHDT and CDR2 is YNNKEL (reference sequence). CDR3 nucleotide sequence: TGTGCCAGCAGTGAAGGGTTGGTGGTTGGGCGCGGGGAGCTGTTTTTT. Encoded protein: CASSEGLVVGRGELFF.

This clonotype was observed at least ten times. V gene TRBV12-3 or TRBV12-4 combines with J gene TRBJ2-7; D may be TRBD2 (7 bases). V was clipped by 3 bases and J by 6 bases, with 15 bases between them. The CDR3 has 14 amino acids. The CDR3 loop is CASSFALGGAEQYF. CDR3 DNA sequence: TGTGCCAGCAGTTTTGCTTTGGGGGGGGCCGAGCAGTACTTC.

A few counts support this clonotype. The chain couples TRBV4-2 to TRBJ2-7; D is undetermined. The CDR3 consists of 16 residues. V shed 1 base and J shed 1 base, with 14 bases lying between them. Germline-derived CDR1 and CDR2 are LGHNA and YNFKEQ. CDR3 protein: CASSQAGADGSYEQYF. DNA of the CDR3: TGTGCCAGCAGCCAAGCGGGCGCGGATGGGTCCTACGAGCAGTACTTC.

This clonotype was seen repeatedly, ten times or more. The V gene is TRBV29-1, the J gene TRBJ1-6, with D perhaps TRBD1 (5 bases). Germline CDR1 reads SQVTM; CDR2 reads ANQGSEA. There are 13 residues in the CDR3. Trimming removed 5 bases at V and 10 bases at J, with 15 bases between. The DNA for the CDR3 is TGCAGCGTTAAGGAAGGGGCACAATCACCCCTCCACTTT. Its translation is CSVKEGAQSPLHF.

The CDR3 DNA reads TGTGCCAGCTCACCGGAAGAAACGTACCGCTCCTACGAGCAGTACTTC. This encodes CASSPEETYRSYEQYF. The chain employs TRBV18 and TRBJ2-7; no reliable D call. Trimming took off 3 bases at V and 0 bases at J, with 15 bases between the two ends. The CDR3 sequence is 16 residues long. The V gene's germline CDR1 is KGHSH and CDR2 LQKENI.

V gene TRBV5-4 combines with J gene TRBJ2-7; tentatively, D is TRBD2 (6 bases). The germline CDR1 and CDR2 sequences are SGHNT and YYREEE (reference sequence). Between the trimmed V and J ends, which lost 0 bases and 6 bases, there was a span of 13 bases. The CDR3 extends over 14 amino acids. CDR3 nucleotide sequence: TGTGCCAGCAGCTTGGTCGGGAGAGGTGGCGAGCAGTACTTC. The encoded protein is CASSLVGRGGEQYF.

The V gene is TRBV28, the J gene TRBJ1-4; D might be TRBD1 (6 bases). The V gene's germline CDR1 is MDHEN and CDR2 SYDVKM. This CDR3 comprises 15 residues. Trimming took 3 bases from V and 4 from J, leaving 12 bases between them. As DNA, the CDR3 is TGTGCCAGCAGTTTGCGGGGGGCTATTAATGAAAAACTGTTTTTT. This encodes CASSLRGAINEKLFF.

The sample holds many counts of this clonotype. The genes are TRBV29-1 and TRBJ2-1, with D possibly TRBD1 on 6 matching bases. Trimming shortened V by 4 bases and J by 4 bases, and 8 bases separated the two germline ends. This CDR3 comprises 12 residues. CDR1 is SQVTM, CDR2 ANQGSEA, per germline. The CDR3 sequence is CSVGQGYNEQFF. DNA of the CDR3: TGCAGCGTTGGGCAGGGGTACAATGAGCAGTTCTTC.

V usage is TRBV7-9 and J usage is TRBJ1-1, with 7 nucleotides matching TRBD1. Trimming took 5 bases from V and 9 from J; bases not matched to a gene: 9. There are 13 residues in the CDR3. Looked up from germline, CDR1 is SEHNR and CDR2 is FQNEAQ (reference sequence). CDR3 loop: CASSRGRDSKAFF. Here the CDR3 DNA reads TGTGCCAGCAGCCGAGGACGGGACAGTAAAGCTTTCTTT.

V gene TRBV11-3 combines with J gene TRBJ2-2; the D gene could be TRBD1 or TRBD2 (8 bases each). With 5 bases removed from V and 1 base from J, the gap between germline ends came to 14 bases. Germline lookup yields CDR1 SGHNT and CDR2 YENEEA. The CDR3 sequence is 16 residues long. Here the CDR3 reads CASSPGGTGNTGELFF. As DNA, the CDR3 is TGTGCCAGCAGCCCGGGAGGGACAGGGAACACCGGGGAGCTGTTTTTT.

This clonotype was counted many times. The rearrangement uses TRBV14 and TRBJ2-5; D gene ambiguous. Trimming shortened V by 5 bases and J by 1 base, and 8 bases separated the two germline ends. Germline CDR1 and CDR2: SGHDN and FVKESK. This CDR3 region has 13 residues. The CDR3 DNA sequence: TGTGCCAGCAGCGCCCAGGTCCAAGAGACCCAGTACTTC. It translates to CASSAQVQETQYF.

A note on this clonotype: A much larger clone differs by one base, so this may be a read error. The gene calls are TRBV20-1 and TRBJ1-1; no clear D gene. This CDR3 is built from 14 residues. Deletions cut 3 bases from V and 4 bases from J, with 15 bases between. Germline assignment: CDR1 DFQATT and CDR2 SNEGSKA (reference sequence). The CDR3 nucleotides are TGCAGTGCTAGTTACAGTCTGAGCTGCACTGAAGCTTTCTTT. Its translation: CSASYSLSCTEAFF.

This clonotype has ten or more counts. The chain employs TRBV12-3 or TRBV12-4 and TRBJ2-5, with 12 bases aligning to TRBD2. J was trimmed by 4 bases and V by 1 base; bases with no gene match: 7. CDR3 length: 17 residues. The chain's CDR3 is CASSLEQGLAGPETQYF. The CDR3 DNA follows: TGTGCCAGCAGTTTAGAACAAGGACTAGCGGGACCAGAGACCCAGTACTTC.

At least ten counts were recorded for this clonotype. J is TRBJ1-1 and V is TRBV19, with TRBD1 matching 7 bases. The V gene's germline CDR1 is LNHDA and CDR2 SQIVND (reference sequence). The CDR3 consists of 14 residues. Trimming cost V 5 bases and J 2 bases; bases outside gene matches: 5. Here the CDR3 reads CASSSGQINTEAFF. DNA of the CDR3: TGTGCCAGTAGTTCGGGACAGATCAACACTGAAGCTTTCTTT.

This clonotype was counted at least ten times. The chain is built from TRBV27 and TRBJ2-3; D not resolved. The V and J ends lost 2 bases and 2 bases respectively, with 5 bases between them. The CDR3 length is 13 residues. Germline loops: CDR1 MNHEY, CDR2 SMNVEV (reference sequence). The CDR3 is CASSLIDTDTQYF. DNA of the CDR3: TGTGCCAGCAGTTTAATCGACACAGATACGCAGTATTTT.

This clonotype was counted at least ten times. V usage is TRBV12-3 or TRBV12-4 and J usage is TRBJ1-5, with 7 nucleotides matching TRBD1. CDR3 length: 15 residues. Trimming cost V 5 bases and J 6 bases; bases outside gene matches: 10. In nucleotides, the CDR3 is TGTGCCAGCAGTCATACAGACAGGGAGGGTCAGCCCCAGCATTTT. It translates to CASSHTDREGQPQHF.

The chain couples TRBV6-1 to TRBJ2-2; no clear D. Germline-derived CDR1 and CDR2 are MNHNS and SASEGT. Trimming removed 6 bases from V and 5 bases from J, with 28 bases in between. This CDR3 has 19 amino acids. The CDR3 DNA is TGTGCCAGCAGGAGTATAAGGGTACCAACCTCTAGAAATACCGGGGAGCTGTTTTTT. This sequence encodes CASRSIRVPTSRNTGELFF.

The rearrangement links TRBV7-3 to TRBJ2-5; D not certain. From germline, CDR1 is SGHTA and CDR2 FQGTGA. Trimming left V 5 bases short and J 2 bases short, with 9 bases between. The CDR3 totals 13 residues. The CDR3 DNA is TGTGCCAGCAGCGTAGTACTTCAAGAGACCCAGTACTTC. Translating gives CASSVVLQETQYF.

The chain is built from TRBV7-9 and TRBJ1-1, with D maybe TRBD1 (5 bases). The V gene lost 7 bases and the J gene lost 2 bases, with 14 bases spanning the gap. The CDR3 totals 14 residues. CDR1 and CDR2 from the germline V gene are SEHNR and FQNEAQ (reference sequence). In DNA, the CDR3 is TGTGCCAGCAATTTAGGACACGGAAACACTGAAGCTTTCTTT. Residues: CASNLGHGNTEAFF.